This TCR beta chain stems from a study of OX40 agonist ivuxolimab in advanced cancers. The overall study: Every patient in dose escalation had hepatocellular carcinoma, melanoma, renal cell or head and neck cancer.

Assay used: immunoSEQ multiplex PCR; TCRdb lists only in-frame clones, some missing. The table includes 100,000 or so clones, around 85% detected once. General study findings and limits: Low normalized clonal expansion also occurred in some nonresponding patients. Clonal expansion from baseline to week 6 occurred in both CD4+ and CD8+ T cells. The average count of expanded clones was higher among CD8+ T cells than among CD4+.

On this clone itself: The antigen is undetermined.

Germline values: CDR1 SNHLY, CDR2 FYNNEI. V dropped 4 bases and J dropped 0 bases, with 10 bases sitting between them. CDR3 length: 15 amino acids. The sample was CD4+ or CD8+ T cells sorted from blood, taken in a trial of the OX40 agonist ivuxolimab. V gene TRBV2 combines with J gene TRBJ1-3; unclear D gene. This TCR was sampled from an adult with an advanced solid tumor such as melanoma, head and neck, liver or kidney cancer. The CDR3, as DNA: TGTGCCAGCAGTGCATCCTCGAGCTCTGGAAACACCATATATTTT. Translated: CASSASSSSGNTIYF.